These 2 T cell receptor beta chains were all obtained from the same sample, sequenced in a study of T cell repertoires and Cas9 in healthy adults. TCRdb keeps only in-frame clones here, not all; method: immunoSEQ multiplex PCR. The table lists some 21,000 clones, more than 90% of them singletons. Sequenced: CD4+ effector T cells (CD127+, CD25-, CD137-, CD154-) from PBMCs; culture status not recorded. These TCRs come from a human donor in good health.

The rearrangement links TRBV6-5 to TRBJ1-2; possibly TRBD1 for D (5 bases). Per the germline V gene, CDR1 is MNHEY and CDR2 is SVGAGI. The CDR3 sequence is 14 residues long. Trimming left V 6 bases short and J 4 bases short, with 15 bases between. In nucleotides, the CDR3 is TGTGCCAGCAGCAGTCAATTTGGGGGCTATGGCTACACCTTC. It specifies CASSSQFGGYGYTF.

This chain joins TRBV29-1 and TRBJ2-7; D remains unclear. CDR1 and CDR2 (germline): SQVTM, ANQGSEA. The CDR3 loop spans 12 amino acids. The V gene lost 0 bases and the J gene lost 4 bases, with 7 bases spanning the gap. The CDR3 DNA follows: TGCAGCGTTGAAGAACCACGTTACGAGCAGTACTTC. This sequence encodes CSVEEPRYEQYF.